Shown below are 20 T cell receptor beta chains from a single sample sequenced in a study of T cells in localized non-small cell lung cancer. Sequencing used immunoSEQ multiplex PCR; TCRdb keeps in-frame clones, though not all of them. The table shows 48,000 or so clones, with more than 80% occurring only once. The input for sequencing was peripheral blood, taken before any cancer treatment. The source is a male donor older than 55 with stage III squamous cell lung carcinoma.

The rearrangement uses TRBV6-6 and TRBJ1-5; weak D call: TRBD1 (5 bases). The germline V gene has CDR1 MNHNY and CDR2 SVGAGI (reference sequence). Trimming removed 2 bases from V and 2 bases from J, with 7 bases in between. This CDR3 spans 14 amino acids. Here the CDR3 DNA reads TGTGCCAGCAGTTACAGGGACGGCAATCAGCCCCAGCATTTT. It specifies CASSYRDGNQPQHF.

V usage is TRBV9 and J usage is TRBJ2-5; 9 nucleotides match TRBD2. Losses at the gene ends were 0 bases for V and 5 bases for J; bases not matched to a gene: 8. Germline V gene data show CDR1 as SGDLS and CDR2 as YYNGEE. There are 16 residues in the CDR3. CDR3 residues: CASSVVSGTSRETQYF. The CDR3 region has the DNA TGTGCCAGCAGCGTAGTATCCGGGACTAGCCGGGAGACCCAGTACTTC.

This sequence joins TRBV7-6 and TRBJ1-2, with D unresolved. The CDR3 contains 14 residues. Germline assignment: CDR1 SGHVS and CDR2 FNYEAQ. The V and J ends lost 1 base and 4 bases respectively, with 10 bases between them. The CDR3 coding sequence is TGTGCCAGCAGCTTAGGGGAGCAGGCCTATGGCTACACCTTC. The encoded protein is CASSLGEQAYGYTF.

This clone was recorded a few times. This chain connects TRBV4-1 to TRBJ1-6; D gene unclear. V lost 0 bases and J 14 bases, leaving 14 bases between the germline ends. CDR1 and CDR2 from the germline V gene are MGHRA and YSYEKL. The CDR3 is 14 amino acids. CDR3 residues: CASSQETSVGSLHF. The CDR3 DNA reads TGCGCCAGCAGCCAAGAGACCAGCGTCGGATCCCTCCACTTT.

This chain joins TRBV9 and TRBJ2-7; D may be TRBD2 (6 bases). CDR1 SGDLS and CDR2 YYNGEE come from the germline V gene. The V gene lost 7 bases and the J gene lost 0 bases, with 8 bases spanning the gap. The CDR3 is made up of 12 amino acids. DNA of the CDR3: TGTGCCAGCGGGACTGGCTCCTACGAGCAGTACTTC. This gives the protein CASGTGSYEQYF.

This clone appeared a single time. This chain connects TRBV6-1 to TRBJ1-2; D might be TRBD1 (5 bases). The germline CDR1 and CDR2 sequences are MNHNS and SASEGT. The CDR3 sequence is 12 residues long. Trimming pared 6 bases from V and 4 bases from J, leaving 9 bases between. CDR3 DNA sequence: TGTGCCAGCAGGGGGGATTCCTATGGCTACACCTTC. Residues: CASRGDSYGYTF.

DNA of the CDR3: TGTGCCAGCAGCCTTAGCGGGTTGACCGGGGAGCTGTTTTTT. Translation gives CASSLSGLTGELFF. V usage is TRBV14 and J usage is TRBJ2-2, with TRBD2 matching 7 bases. This CDR3 is 14 amino acids long. CDR1 and CDR2 from the germline V gene are SGHDN and FVKESK. Trimming took 4 bases from V and 5 from J; bases not matched to a gene: 4.

The chain has TRBV29-1 and TRBJ1-1, with a tentative D call TRBD1 (5 bases). CDR3 size: 13 residues. The V end lost 6 bases, the J end lost 5 bases, and 16 bases lay between the germline ends. Germline V gene sequence: CDR1 SQVTM, CDR2 ANQGSEA. CDR3 residues: CSVPTGVGTEAFF. CDR3 nucleotide sequence: TGCAGCGTCCCAACGGGGGTGGGGACTGAAGCTTTCTTT. Full variable domain (missing parts from reference TRBV29-1 and TRBJ1-1): SAVISQKPSRDICQRGTSLTIQCQVDSQVTMMFWYRQQPGQSLTLIATANQGSEATYESGFVIDKFPISRPNLTFSTLTVSNMSPEDSSIYLCSVPTGVGTEAFFGQGTRLTVV.

The chain uses TRBV7-9 and TRBJ2-3; D call uncertain. The germline V and J ends were trimmed by 4 bases and 4 bases, with 15 bases remaining between them. The CDR3 has 15 amino acids. Per the germline V gene, CDR1 is SEHNR and CDR2 is FQNEAQ (reference sequence). CDR3 residues: CASSSTLFFADTQYF. The CDR3 DNA reads as TGTGCCAGCAGCTCCACTCTTTTCTTCGCAGATACGCAGTATTTT.

J is TRBJ2-5 and V is TRBV13; 9 nucleotides line up with TRBD2. The CDR3 runs to 13 residues. J was trimmed by 9 bases and V by 5 bases; bases with no gene match: 7. Per germline, CDR1 PRHDT and CDR2 FYEKMQ (reference sequence). The CDR3 spells CASSTRLAEAQYF. CDR3 nucleotides: TGTGCCAGCAGCACCCGACTAGCGGAAGCCCAGTACTTC.

This chain connects TRBV7-6 to TRBJ2-2; D is possibly TRBD1 (6 bases). In germline, CDR1 is SGHVS, CDR2 FNYEAQ. Trimming took off 4 bases at V and 6 bases at J, with 12 bases between the two ends. The CDR3 spans 14 residues. The CDR3 region is CASSSVGGSGELFF. For the CDR3, the DNA is TGTGCCAGCAGCTCGGTAGGGGGTTCCGGGGAGCTGTTTTTT. The variable domain in full, completed from reference TRBV7-6 and TRBJ2-2, reads GAGVSQSPRYKVTKRGQDVALRCDPISGHVSLYWYRQALGQGPEFLTYFNYEAQQDKSGLPNDRFSAERPEGSISTLTIQRTEQRDSAMYRCASSSVGGSGELFFGEGSRLTVL.

The chain uses TRBV7-9 and TRBJ2-2, with no clear D. This CDR3 has 13 residues. Germline lookup yields CDR1 SEHNR and CDR2 FQNEAQ (reference sequence). Between the trimmed V and J ends, which lost 1 base and 6 bases, there was a span of 6 bases. The CDR3 is CASSLVGAGELFF. The DNA for the CDR3 is TGTGCCAGCAGCTTAGTTGGGGCCGGGGAGCTGTTTTTT. Full variable domain (missing parts from reference TRBV7-9 and TRBJ2-2): DTGVSQNPRHKITKRGQNVTFRCDPISEHNRLYWYRQTLGQGPEFLTYFQNEAQLEKSRLLSDRFSAERPKGSFSTLEIQRTEQGDSAMYLCASSLVGAGELFFGEGSRLTVL.

J is TRBJ2-7 and V is TRBV6-1, with D perhaps TRBD2 (7 bases). CDR3 length: 16 residues. CDR1 and CDR2 (germline): MNHNS, SASEGT. V was clipped by 3 bases and J by 0 bases, with 15 bases between them. CDR3 in amino acids: CASSDYGGTNSYEQYF. In DNA, the CDR3 is TGTGCCAGCAGTGATTACGGGGGGACAAACTCCTACGAGCAGTACTTC.

The chain carries TRBV29-1 and TRBJ1-2; TRBD1 aligns across 9 bases. Germline V gives CDR1 SQVTM, CDR2 ANQGSEA. V lost 6 bases and J lost 9; bases outside the gene matches: 8. CDR3 length: 12 residues. DNA for the CDR3: TGCAGCGTAGACAGACAGGGGGTTCGCTACACCTTC. Translation gives CSVDRQGVRYTF.

The chain carries TRBV15 and TRBJ2-7, with 11 nucleotides matching TRBD1. Trimming cost V 0 bases and J 12 bases; bases outside gene matches: 10. Germline CDR1 reads LNHNV; CDR2 reads YYDKDF (reference sequence). The CDR3 runs 15 residues. As DNA, the CDR3 is TGTGCCACCAGCAGAGACAGGGACAGGGGGAGGGTGCGGTACTTC. The encoded protein is CATSRDRDRGRVRYF. Drawing the rest from reference TRBV15 and TRBJ2-7, the complete variable domain is DAMVIQNPRYQVTQFGKPVTLSCSQTLNHNVMYWYQQKSSQAPKLLFHYYDKDFNNEADTPDNFQSRRPNTSFCFLDIRSPGLGDTAMYLCATSRDRDRGRVRYFGPGTRLTVT.

This clone occurred a few times. This chain connects TRBV11-2 to TRBJ1-2, with D possibly being TRBD1 (5 bases). The CDR3 consists of 14 residues. Germline CDR1 SGHAT, CDR2 FQNNGV. Trimming removed 5 bases at V and 4 bases at J, with 14 bases between. This CDR3 is CASSPGRHSYGYTF. CDR3 coding DNA: TGTGCCAGCAGCCCGGGACGCCATAGCTATGGCTACACCTTC.

This clone is a singleton in its sample. The chain uses TRBV6-5 and TRBJ1-3; 7 nucleotides line up with TRBD1. The CDR3 has 15 residues. Per germline, CDR1 MNHEY and CDR2 SVGAGI. The V gene end was trimmed by 2 bases and the J gene end by 7 bases; junction bases not matched to a gene: 8. This chain's CDR3 is CASSYDGAGGNTIYF. CDR3 DNA sequence: TGTGCCAGCAGTTACGATGGGGCAGGGGGGAACACCATATATTTT.

This clone has just one count. The chain joins TRBV6-5 to TRBJ1-5; D gene ambiguous. CDR1 is MNHEY and CDR2 is SVGAGI in the germline V gene. Deletions cut 2 bases from V and 0 bases from J, with 2 bases between. This CDR3 comprises 13 residues. CDR3 DNA: TGTGCCAGCAGTTACACTAGCAATCAGCCCCAGCATTTT. As protein: CASSYTSNQPQHF.

This clone was recorded once. The rearrangement links TRBV30 to TRBJ1-2; D unresolved. The germline V gene encodes CDR1 GTSNPN and CDR2 SVGIG (reference sequence). With 5 bases removed from V and 2 bases from J, the gap between germline ends came to 12 bases. The CDR3 contains 13 residues. CDR3 coding DNA: TGTGCCTGGTCCGTTCGCCTGAACTATGGCTACACCTTC. It is translated as CAWSVRLNYGYTF. Variable domain in full (rest from reference TRBV30 and TRBJ1-2): SQTIHQWPATLVQPVGSPLSLECTVEGTSNPNLYWYRQAAGRGLQLLFYSVGIGQISSEVPQNLSASRPQDRQFILSSKKLLLSDSGFYLCAWSVRLNYGYTFGSGTRLTVV.

The chain combines TRBV5-5 with TRBJ1-1; possibly TRBD1 for D (6 bases). The CDR3 is made up of 16 amino acids. V was cut by 4 bases and J by 1 base, with 17 bases left in between. CDR1 and CDR2 (germline): SGHKS, YYEKEE (reference sequence). The CDR3 DNA reads as TGTGCCAGCAGCCAGGGGTCCCGGAGCCAGAACACTGAAGCTTTCTTT. It is translated as CASSQGSRSQNTEAFF.